Described below is a single T cell receptor (beta chain) sequence and its context. Its antigen remains unidentified. Compared with germline, one end of the junction differs, possibly owing to a read error. This sample was taken from a study of cytomegalovirus exposure and HLA in healthy donors. Study context: Genotyping showed roughly 81% of 300 to 450 donors falling in the Caucasian-associated ancestry cluster.

CDR1 is MGHRA and CDR2 is YSYEKL in the germline V gene. The CDR3 covers 13 residues. Primers: 60 Vbeta forward and 13 Jbeta reverse. The method was immunoSEQ multiplex PCR; TCRdb's version includes in-frame clones alone and lacks a portion of them. The sample lists about 130,000 clones, approximately 80% occurring once. General study findings and limits: One variant, a missense change in DCLRE1C, was linked in a later analysis to TCR beta V- and J-gene trimming. Common viral pathogens seemed, in a later analysis, to connect with several of the most significant clusters. Rarity marked most TCR sequences, yet some public TCRs occurred in many donors.

This clonotype originated in a girl aged 2 to 9 in good health and CMV-seronegative. The genes are TRBV4-1 and TRBJ2-7; no clear D. Sequences were obtained from PBMCs. Here the CDR3 reads CASSQDWATEQYF. Written as DNA, the CDR3 is TGTGCCAGCAGCCAGGATTGGGCTACGGAGCAGTACTTC.